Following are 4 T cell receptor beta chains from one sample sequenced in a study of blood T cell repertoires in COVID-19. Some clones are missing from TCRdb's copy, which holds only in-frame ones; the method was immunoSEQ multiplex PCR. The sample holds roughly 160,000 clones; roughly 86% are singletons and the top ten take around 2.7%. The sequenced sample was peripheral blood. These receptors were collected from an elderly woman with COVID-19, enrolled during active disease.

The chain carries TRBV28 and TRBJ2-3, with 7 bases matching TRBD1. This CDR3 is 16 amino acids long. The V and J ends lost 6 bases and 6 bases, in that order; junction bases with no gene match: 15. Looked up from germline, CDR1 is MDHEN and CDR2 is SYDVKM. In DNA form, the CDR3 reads TGTGCCAGCAGCTCGGATGATCCGGGACAGTGGGATACGCAGTATTTT. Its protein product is CASSSDDPGQWDTQYF.

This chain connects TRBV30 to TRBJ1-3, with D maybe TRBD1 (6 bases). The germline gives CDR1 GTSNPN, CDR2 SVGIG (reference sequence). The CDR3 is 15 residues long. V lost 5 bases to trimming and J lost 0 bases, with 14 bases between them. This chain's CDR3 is CAWVQDSYSGNTIYF. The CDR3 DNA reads TGTGCCTGGGTTCAGGACAGCTACTCTGGAAACACCATATATTTT. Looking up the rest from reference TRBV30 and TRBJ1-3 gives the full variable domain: SQTIHQWPATLVQPVGSPLSLECTVEGTSNPNLYWYRQAAGRGLQLLFYSVGIGQISSEVPQNLSASRPQDRQFILSSKKLLLSDSGFYLCAWVQDSYSGNTIYFGEGSWLTVV.

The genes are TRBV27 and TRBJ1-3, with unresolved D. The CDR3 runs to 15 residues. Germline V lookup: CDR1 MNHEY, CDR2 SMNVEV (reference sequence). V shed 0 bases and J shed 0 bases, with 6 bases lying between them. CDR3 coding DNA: TGTGCCAGCAGTTTATCTCACAGCTCTGGAAACACCATATATTTT. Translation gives CASSLSHSSGNTIYF.

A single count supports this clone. Written as DNA, the CDR3 is TGTGCCAGCAGTCCTCAGGGTAATCAGGTCTCTGGCTACACCTTC. It specifies CASSPQGNQVSGYTF. The chain links TRBV7-2 to TRBJ1-2; D is possibly TRBD1 (5 bases). This CDR3 has 15 residues. Per germline, CDR1 SGHTA and CDR2 FQGNSA. V was trimmed by 6 bases and J by 7 bases, leaving 21 bases between them.